This paragraph covers one T cell receptor (beta chain) sequence. The PCR was carried out with 60 Vbeta primers and 13 Jbeta primers. Profiling relied on immunoSEQ multiplex PCR, and the TCRdb table lists in-frame clones only, not all of them. The sample has approximately 140,000 clones. Germline CDR1 MNHEY, CDR2 SMNVEV (reference sequence). This CDR3 spans 15 amino acids. Unmatched junction bases numbered 10, after V lost 5 bases and J lost 3 bases. The data originate from a study of cytomegalovirus exposure and HLA in healthy donors. The clonotype originates from a woman aged 50 to 65 in good health and CMV-seronegative. The specimen was PBMCs. The chain combines TRBV27 with TRBJ2-7, with TRBD1 matching over 7 bases. This CDR3 is CASSVVQGSLYEQYF. As DNA, the CDR3 is TGTGCCAGCAGTGTCGTACAGGGGAGCCTCTACGAGCAGTACTTC.